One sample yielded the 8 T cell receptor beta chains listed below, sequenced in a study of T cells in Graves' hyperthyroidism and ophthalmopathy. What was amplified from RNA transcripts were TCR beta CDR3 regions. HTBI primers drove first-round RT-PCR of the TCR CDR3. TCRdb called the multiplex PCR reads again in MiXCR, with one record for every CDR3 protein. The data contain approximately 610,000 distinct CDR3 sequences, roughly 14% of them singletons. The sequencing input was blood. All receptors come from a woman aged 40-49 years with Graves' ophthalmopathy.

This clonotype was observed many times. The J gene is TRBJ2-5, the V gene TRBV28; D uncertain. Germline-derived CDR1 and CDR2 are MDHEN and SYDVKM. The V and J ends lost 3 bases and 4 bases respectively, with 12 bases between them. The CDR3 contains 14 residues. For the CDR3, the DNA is TGTGCCAGCAGTTTTGGCCCGGAGAGAGAGACCCAGTACTTC. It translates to CASSFGPERETQYF.

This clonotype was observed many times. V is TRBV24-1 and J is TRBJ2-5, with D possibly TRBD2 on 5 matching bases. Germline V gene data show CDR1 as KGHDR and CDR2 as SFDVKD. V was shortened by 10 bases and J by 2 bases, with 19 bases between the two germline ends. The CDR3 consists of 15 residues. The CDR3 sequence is CATADLPSKQETQYF. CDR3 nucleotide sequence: TGTGCCACAGCAGATCTTCCTAGCAAGCAAGAGACCCAGTACTTC.

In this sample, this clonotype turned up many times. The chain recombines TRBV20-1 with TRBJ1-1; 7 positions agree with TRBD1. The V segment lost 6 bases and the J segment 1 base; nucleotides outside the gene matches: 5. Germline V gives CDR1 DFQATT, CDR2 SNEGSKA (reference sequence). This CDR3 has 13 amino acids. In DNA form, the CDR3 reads TGCAGTGCGACGGGACAGTGGAACACTGAAGCTTTCTTT. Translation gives CSATGQWNTEAFF.

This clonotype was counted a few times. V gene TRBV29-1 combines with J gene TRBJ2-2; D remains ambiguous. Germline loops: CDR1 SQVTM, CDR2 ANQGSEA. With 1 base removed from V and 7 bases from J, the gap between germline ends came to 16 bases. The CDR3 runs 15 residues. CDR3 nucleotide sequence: TGCAGCGTTGAAGTTGGCCACTTAGGTGTCGGGGAGCTGTTTTTT. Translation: CSVEVGHLGVGELFF.

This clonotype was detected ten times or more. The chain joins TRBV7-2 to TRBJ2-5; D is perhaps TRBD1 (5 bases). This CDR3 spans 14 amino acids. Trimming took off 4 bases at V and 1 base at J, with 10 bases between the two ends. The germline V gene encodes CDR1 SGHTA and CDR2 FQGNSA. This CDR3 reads CASSYTGFQETQYF. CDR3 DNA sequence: TGTGCCAGCAGCTACACAGGTTTCCAAGAGACCCAGTACTTC. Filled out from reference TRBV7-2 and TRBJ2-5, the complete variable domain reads GAGVSQSPSNKVTEKGKDVELRCDPISGHTALYWYRQSLGQGLEFLIYFQGNSAPDKSGLPSDRFSAERTGGSVSTLTIQRTQQEDSAVYLCASSYTGFQETQYFGPGTRLLVL.

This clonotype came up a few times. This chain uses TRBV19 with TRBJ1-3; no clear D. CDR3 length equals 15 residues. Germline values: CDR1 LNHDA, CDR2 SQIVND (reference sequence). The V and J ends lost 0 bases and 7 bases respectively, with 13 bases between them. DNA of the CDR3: TGTGCCAGTAGTATAGAAGACCCCGAATGGAACACCATATATTTT. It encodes CASSIEDPEWNTIYF. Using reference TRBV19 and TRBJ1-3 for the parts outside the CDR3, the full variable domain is DGGITQSPKYLFRKEGQNVTLSCEQNLNHDAMYWYRQDPGQGLRLIYYSQIVNDFQKGDIAEGYSVSREKKESFPLTVTSAQKNPTAFYLCASSIEDPEWNTIYFGEGSWLTVV.

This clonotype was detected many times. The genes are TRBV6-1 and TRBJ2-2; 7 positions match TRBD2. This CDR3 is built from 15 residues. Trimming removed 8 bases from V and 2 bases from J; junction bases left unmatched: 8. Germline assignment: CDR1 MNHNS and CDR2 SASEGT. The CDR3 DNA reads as TGTGCCAGCGATCCGGGACTAACAAACACCGGGGAGCTGTTTTTT. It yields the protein CASDPGLTNTGELFF.

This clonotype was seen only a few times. The CDR3 is CASSRGSTDTGELFF. DNA for the CDR3: TGTGCCAGTAGTAGGGGGTCAACGGACACCGGGGAGCTGTTTTTT. V usage is TRBV19 and J usage is TRBJ2-2; the D call may be TRBD1 or TRBD2 (5 bases each). V shed 4 bases and J shed 3 bases, with 12 bases lying between them. Germline-derived CDR1 and CDR2 are LNHDA and SQIVND (reference sequence). The CDR3 extends over 15 amino acids.